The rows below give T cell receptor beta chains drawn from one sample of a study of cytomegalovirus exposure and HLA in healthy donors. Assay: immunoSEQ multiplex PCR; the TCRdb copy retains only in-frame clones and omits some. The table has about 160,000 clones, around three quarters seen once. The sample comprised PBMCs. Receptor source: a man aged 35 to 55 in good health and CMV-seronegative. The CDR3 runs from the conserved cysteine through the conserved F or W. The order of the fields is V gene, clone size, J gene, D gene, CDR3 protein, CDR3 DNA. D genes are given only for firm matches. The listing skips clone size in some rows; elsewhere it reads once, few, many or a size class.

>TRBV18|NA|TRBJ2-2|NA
CASSPRTFQNTGELFF
TGTGCCAGCTCACCCCGGACTTTCCAAAACACCGGGGAGCTGTTTTTT
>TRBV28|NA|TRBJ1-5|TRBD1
CASSFPGTGLNQPQHF
TGTGCCAGCAGTTTCCCCGGGACAGGGTTAAATCAGCCCCAGCATTTT
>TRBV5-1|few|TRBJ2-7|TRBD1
CASTQEPGQGPVSLEYF
TGCGCCAGCACCCAAGAGCCGGGACAGGGGCCCGTTTCCTTGGAGTACTTC
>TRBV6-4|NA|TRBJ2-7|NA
CASSMEASSYEQYF
TGTGCCAGCAGTATGGAGGCTAGCTCCTACGAGCAGTACTTC
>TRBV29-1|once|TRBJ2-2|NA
CSVLRVLTGELFF
TGCAGCGTTCTCAGGGTTTTGACCGGGGAGCTGTTTTTT
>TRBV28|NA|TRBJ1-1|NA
CASRNFFEAFF
TGTGCCAGCAGGAACTTTTTTGAAGCTTTCTTT
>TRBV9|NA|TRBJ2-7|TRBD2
CASSPSSGSYEQYF
TGTGCCAGCAGCCCCTCCAGCGGGAGTTACGAGCAGTACTTC
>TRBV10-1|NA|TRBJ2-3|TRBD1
CASSGTGRSDTQYF
TGCGCCAGCAGTGGGACAGGGAGGTCTGATACGCAGTATTTT
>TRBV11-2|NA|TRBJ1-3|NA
CASSLRGNTIYF
TGTGCCAGCAGCTTACGGGGAAACACCATATATTTT
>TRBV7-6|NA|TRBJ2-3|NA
CASSSRQSFTDTQYF
TGTGCCAGCAGCTCCCGACAGAGTTTCACAGATACGCAGTATTTT
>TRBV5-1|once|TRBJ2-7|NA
CASSLGASEYEQYF
TGCGCCAGCAGCTTGGGAGCTAGCGAATACGAGCAGTACTTC
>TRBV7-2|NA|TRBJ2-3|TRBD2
CASSWGGLAGERADTQYF
TGTGCCAGCAGCTGGGGGGGACTAGCGGGAGAGAGGGCAGATACGCAGTATTTT
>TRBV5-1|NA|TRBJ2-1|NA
CASSLAGGRGPGEQFF
TGCGCCAGCAGCTTGGCCGGGGGGCGCGGTCCCGGTGAGCAGTTCTTC
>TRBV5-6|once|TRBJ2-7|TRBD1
CASSLDGQGSYEQYF
TGTGCCAGCAGCTTGGACGGACAGGGCTCCTACGAGCAGTACTTC
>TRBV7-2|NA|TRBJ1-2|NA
CASSLRQYGYTF
TGTGCCAGCAGCTTAAGACAGTATGGCTACACCTTC
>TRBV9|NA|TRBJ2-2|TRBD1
CASSATGGTGELFF
TGTGCCAGCAGCGCAACAGGGGGCACCGGGGAGCTGTTTTTT
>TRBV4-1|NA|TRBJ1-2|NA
CASSQERTAEYYGYTF
TGCGCCAGCAGCCAAGAGAGAACGGCGGAGTACTATGGCTACACCTTC